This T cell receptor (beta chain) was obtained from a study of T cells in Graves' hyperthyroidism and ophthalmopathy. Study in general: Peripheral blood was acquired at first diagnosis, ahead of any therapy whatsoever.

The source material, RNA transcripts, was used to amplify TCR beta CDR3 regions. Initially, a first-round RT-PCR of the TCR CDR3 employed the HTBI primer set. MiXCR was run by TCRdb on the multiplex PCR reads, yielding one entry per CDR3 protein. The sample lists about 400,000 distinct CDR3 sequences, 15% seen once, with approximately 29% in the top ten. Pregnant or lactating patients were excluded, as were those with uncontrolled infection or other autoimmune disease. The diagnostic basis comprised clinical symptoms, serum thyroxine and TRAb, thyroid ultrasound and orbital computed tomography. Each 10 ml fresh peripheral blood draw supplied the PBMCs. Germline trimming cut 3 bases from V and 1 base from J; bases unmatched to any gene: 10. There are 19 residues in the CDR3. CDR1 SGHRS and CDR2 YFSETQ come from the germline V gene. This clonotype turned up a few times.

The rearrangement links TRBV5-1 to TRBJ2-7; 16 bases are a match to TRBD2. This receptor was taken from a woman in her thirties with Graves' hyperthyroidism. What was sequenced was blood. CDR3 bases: TGCGCCAGCAGCTCCGCCGGGACTAGCGGGAGGGCCAGGTCCTACGAGCAGTACTTC. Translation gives CASSSAGTSGRARSYEQYF.